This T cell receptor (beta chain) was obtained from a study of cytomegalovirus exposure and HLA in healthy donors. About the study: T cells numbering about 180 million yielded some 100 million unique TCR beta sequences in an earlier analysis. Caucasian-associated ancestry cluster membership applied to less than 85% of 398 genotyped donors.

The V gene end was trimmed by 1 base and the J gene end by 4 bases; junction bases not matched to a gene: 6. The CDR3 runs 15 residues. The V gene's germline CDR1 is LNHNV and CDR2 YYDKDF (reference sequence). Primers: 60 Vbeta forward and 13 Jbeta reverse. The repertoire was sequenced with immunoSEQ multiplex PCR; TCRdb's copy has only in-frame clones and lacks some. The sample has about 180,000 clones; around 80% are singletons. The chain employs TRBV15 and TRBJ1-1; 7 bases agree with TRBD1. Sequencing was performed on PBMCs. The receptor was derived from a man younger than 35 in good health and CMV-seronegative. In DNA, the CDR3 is TGTGCCACCAGCAGAGGAGTTGGGACAGCCACTGAAGCTTTCTTT. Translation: CATSRGVGTATEAFF.